This record looks at one T cell receptor beta chain sequence and its context. There are many counts of this clone. The specificity of this receptor is unknown. Per-base qualities were not stored, and no clone one base away is much larger. The germline V gene sets CDR1 to MGHRA and CDR2 to YSYEKL. V loses 1 base, J loses 0 bases, and the germline ends lie 10 bases apart. Measured from the cysteine to the phenylalanine, the CDR3 is 16 residues long. Only the CDR3 DNA stays, 48 bases, in frame from base 1. This sample stems from a study of shared clonotypes between healthy human individuals (dated by TCRdb to 2018 to 2021). Context from the whole study: The cohort comprised a couple of women and three men aged 18 to 49 years. Per donor, three plates each were used for CD4 naive and CD4 memory, two for CD8 naive, and one for CD8 memory. Different laboratories and diverse techniques were used to prepare libraries and sequence TCR repertoires, to increase sequencing depth and limit assay-specific biases. Leukapheresis yielded between about 0.8 and 8.9 billion PBMCs per donor. The study deeply sequenced blood TCR repertoires of about 5 healthy adults to estimate repertoire size and the extent of clonotype sharing between individuals.

Donors were healthy HIV-negative adults with no recently reported acute infections or vaccinations. Every donor was a Caucasian adult living in Nashville, Tennessee, USA. The CD8 memory samples were a combination of magnetically selected CD45RO+ cells and CCR7-negative CD45RA+ effector memory (TemRA) cells. Blood was collected by leukapheresis, and PBMCs were isolated by Ficoll-Histopaque density gradient centrifugation and then cryopreserved in liquid nitrogen vapor phase. Purity and quantity of every magnetically sorted T cell population were checked by analytical flow cytometry. From each sorted fraction, genomic DNA was isolated and quantified by UV absorbance on a Nanodrop 2000c. The investigation overall reported the following: Higher generation probabilities were observed for clonotypes shared by all four sorted-subset donors than for non-shared clonotypes. Sampling was limited to blood, and TCR repertoires in tissue likely differ from TCR repertoires in blood. The genetic and exposure-history diversity represented was limited by the small number of donors. About 5% of naive CD4, roughly 3.6% of naive CD8, around 2.3% of memory CD4, and about 0.4% of memory CD8 clonotypes were shared across several donors. Larger estimated clonotype richness was generally found for naive subsets than for memory subsets. Based on pairwise subsampling, the degree of clonotype sharing among donors was expected to be affected by sequencing depth. Incomplete sequencing was indicated by rarefaction of sorted-subset datasets, despite the large sequencing depth.

Using the deep immunoSEQ assay, TCR CDR3 regions were amplified from genomic DNA by multiplex PCR. Extracted genomic DNA from each cell subset was spread evenly across all wells of several immunoSEQ 96-well plates, with each plate serving as a replicate. For sorted subsets, each replicate PCR was loaded with about 0.2 ug genomic DNA, equivalent to some 31,000 T cell genomes. The purified libraries were quantified using a Qubit 3.0 fluorometer, sized with a Bioanalyzer 2100, and then quantified again using the KAPA Library Quantification kit. Each immunoSEQ 96-well plate was sequenced on its own single-read 150-cycle Illumina NextSeq 550 flow cell. As for the original processing: Because the immunoSEQ output included only junctional sequences and no quality scores, the filtering could not be the same as the filtering used for full-length reads. To assign V/J genes and CDR3, sequences were annotated against IMGT germline references using PyIR, a Python wrapper for IgBLAST v1.9. Reads were removed for weak V/J assignments (E-value above 1e-6), missing CDR3, stop codons, out-of-frame junctions, or ambiguous translated residues. V3J clonotypes were defined by identical inferred V gene, J gene, and CDR3 amino acid sequence. Percentage overlap between repertoires was calculated by dividing the number of shared unique clonotypes by the size of the smaller repertoire. Richness of each repertoire was evaluated using RTK rarefaction, the Chao1 estimator, and Recon v2.1 estimates of unobserved clonotypes. Generation probabilities for all TCRbeta clonotypes obtained by the gDNA method from a handful of donors were computed using OLGA. Sourced from immuneACCESS, this table was stored by TCRdb with only in-frame sequences that have V and J called. A share of the clones is absent; for the studies checked, an unresolved V gene accounts for under half, and the remainder has no known explanation. V and J calls and clone size are those listed in that table; D and trimming were worked out from the DNA. This sample lists 300,000 to 400,000 clones; around 86% were detected once. Roughly 17% of the sample lies in the top ten.

The TCR originated in a man in his late teens or twenties in good health. This sequence uses TRBV4-1 and TRBJ1-5; the D segment could be TRBD1, given 6 matching bases. The sequenced material came from memory CD8+ T cells sorted from blood. The cell subset or site label of this sample denotes: CD45RO+ cells pooled with CCR7-negative TemRA cells. At the DNA level, the sequence is TGCGCCAGCAGCCAAGGGGGGCGCAATAGCAATCAGCCCCAGCATTTT. Translation gives CASSQGGRNSNQPQHF.